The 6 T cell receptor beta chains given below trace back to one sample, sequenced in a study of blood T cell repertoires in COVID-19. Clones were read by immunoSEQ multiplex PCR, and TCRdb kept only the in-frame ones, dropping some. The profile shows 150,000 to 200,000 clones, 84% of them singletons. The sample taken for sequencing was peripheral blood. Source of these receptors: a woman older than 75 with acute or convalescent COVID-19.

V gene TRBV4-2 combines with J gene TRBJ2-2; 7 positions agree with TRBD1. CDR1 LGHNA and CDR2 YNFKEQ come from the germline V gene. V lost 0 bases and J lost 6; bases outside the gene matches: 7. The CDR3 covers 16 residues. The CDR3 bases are TGTGCCAGCAGCCAAGAAAACAGGGGTGGGGCCGGGGAGCTGTTTTTT. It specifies CASSQENRGGAGELFF.

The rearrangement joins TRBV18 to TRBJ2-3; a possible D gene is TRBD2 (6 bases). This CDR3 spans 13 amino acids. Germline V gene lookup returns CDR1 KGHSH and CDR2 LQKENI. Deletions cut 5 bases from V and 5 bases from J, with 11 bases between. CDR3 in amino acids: CASSGRAGDTQYF. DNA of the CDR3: TGTGCCAGCTCAGGACGAGCGGGAGATACGCAGTATTTT.

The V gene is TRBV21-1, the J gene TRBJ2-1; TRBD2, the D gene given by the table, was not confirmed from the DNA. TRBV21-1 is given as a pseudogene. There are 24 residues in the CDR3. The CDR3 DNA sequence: TGTGCCAGCAAAGACGGGTGGGGCCCCCGGACTAGCGGCCCCCCCACCGGCTCCTACAATGAGCAGTTCTTC. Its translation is CASKDGWGPRTSGPPTGSYNEQFF.

Written as DNA, the CDR3 is TGTGCCTGGAGTGGCGGGACAGGGTACTACAATGAGCAGTTCTTC. It yields the protein CAWSGGTGYYNEQFF. This chain links TRBV30 with TRBJ2-1; TRBD1 aligns across 9 bases. V was clipped by 1 base and J by 3 bases; unmatched bases: 4. Germline V gene data show CDR1 as GTSNPN and CDR2 as SVGIG (reference sequence). The CDR3 runs to 15 residues.

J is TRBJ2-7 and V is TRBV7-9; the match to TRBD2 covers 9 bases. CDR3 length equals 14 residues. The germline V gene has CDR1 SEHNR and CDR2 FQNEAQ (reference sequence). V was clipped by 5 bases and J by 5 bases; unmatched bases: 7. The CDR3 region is CASSPPASGDEQYF. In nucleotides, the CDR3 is TGTGCCAGCAGCCCCCCTGCTAGCGGGGACGAGCAGTACTTC.

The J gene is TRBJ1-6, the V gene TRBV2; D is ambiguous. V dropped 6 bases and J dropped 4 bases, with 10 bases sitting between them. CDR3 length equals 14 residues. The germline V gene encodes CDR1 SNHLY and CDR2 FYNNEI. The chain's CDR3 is CASSETGYNSPLHF. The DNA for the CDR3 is TGTGCCAGCAGCGAGACGGGGTATAATTCACCCCTCCACTTT.